The 22 T cell receptor beta chains in this list originate from one sample, sequenced in a study of OX40 agonist ivuxolimab in advanced cancers. TCRdb's copy holds only in-frame clones and misses some; the assay was immunoSEQ multiplex PCR. Of about 94,000 clones in the sample, under 95% were seen once. Specimen: CD4+ or CD8+ T cells sorted from blood, collected in a trial of the OX40 agonist ivuxolimab. The receptors originated from an adult with an advanced solid tumor such as melanoma, head and neck, liver or kidney cancer.

The table lists this clone with a count of one. CDR3 DNA sequence: TGTGCCAGCAGCCGAAGCCCGGGACTAGGTACCGGGGAGCTGTTTTTT. It codes for CASSRSPGLGTGELFF. V gene TRBV11-2 combines with J gene TRBJ2-2; 8 bases match TRBD2. With V trimmed by 5 bases and J by 5 bases, 10 bases remained unmatched. This CDR3 spans 16 amino acids. Per the germline V gene, CDR1 is SGHAT and CDR2 is FQNNGV.

The rearrangement uses TRBV7-9 and TRBJ1-1, with a tentative D call TRBD1 (5 bases). Trimming cost V 7 bases and J 1 base, with 16 bases left between them. The CDR3 contains 15 residues. From germline, CDR1 is SEHNR and CDR2 FQNEAQ (reference sequence). CDR3 in DNA: TGTGCCAGCACGCCGAGGGGAGGGAAGAACACTGAAGCTTTCTTT. Its protein is CASTPRGGKNTEAFF.

The chain links TRBV9 to TRBJ2-6; either TRBD1 or TRBD2 may fit D (6 bases each). This CDR3 is 20 amino acids long. The germline V gene encodes CDR1 SGDLS and CDR2 YYNGEE. Trimming shortened V by 4 bases and J by 0 bases, and 23 bases separated the two germline ends. CDR3 sequence: CASSPGSRVGGSSGANVLTF. In DNA, the CDR3 is TGTGCCAGCAGCCCAGGCAGCAGGGTAGGGGGGTCCTCTGGGGCCAACGTCCTGACTTTC.

This chain connects TRBV9 to TRBJ2-2, with a weak D call TRBD2 (6 bases). The CDR3 spans 13 residues. Per germline, CDR1 SGDLS and CDR2 YYNGEE. V lost 7 bases and J lost 4, with 11 bases in between. The CDR3 nucleotides read TGTGCCAGCTCCGGGACTGGCACCGGGGAGCTGTTTTTT. This encodes CASSGTGTGELFF.

The rearrangement joins TRBV6-6 to TRBJ2-7; 10 bases are shared with TRBD1. Germline V gives CDR1 MNHNY, CDR2 SVGAGI (reference sequence). V dropped 9 bases and J dropped 5; count of bases not matched to a gene: 7. CDR3 length equals 13 residues. CDR3 sequence reads: CASSGTGVHEQYF. The CDR3 DNA is TGTGCCAGTTCCGGGACAGGGGTCCACGAGCAGTACTTC.

The rearrangement uses TRBV30 and TRBJ2-5, with a possible D match to TRBD1 (5 bases). V lost 0 bases to trimming and J lost 0 bases, with 14 bases between them. Germline V gene sequence: CDR1 GTSNPN, CDR2 SVGIG (reference sequence). The CDR3 runs to 16 residues. CDR3 region: CAWSVSGLRDQETQYF. In nucleotides, the CDR3 is TGTGCCTGGAGTGTATCGGGTCTCAGGGACCAAGAGACCCAGTACTTC.

The chain carries TRBV5-6 and TRBJ1-2; 7 bases are shared with TRBD1. From germline, CDR1 is SGHDT and CDR2 YYEEEE. Unmatched junction bases numbered 3, after V lost 4 bases and J lost 0 bases. CDR3 length equals 14 residues. The chain's CDR3 is CASSIGQANYGYTF. The CDR3 DNA reads TGTGCCAGCAGCATAGGACAGGCTAACTATGGCTACACCTTC.

This clone appeared a single time. The chain couples TRBV4-1 to TRBJ1-1, with D maybe TRBD1 (5 bases). The CDR3 covers 14 residues. Germline CDR1 MGHRA, CDR2 YSYEKL. The V end was cut by 7 bases, the J end by 4 bases, with 16 bases between. The CDR3 reads CASNDRGGGTEAFF. The DNA for the CDR3 is TGCGCCAGCAACGACCGCGGGGGTGGCACTGAAGCTTTCTTT.

The J gene is TRBJ1-2, the V gene TRBV5-6; TRBD1 matches 10 bases. The CDR3 covers 14 residues. Germline V gives CDR1 SGHDT, CDR2 YYEEEE. Trimming removed 4 bases from V and 4 bases from J; junction bases left unmatched: 4. CDR3 amino acids: CASSTGTGAYGYTF. CDR3 DNA: TGTGCCAGCAGCACCGGGACAGGGGCCTATGGCTACACCTTC.

This chain links TRBV19 with TRBJ1-4, with TRBD1 matching 12 bases. From germline, CDR1 is LNHDA and CDR2 SQIVND (reference sequence). This CDR3 contains 16 residues. With V trimmed by 5 bases and J by 3 bases, 4 bases remained unmatched. The CDR3 DNA reads as TGTGCCAGTAGTTGGGGACAGGGGGCAGCTAATGAAAAACTGTTTTTT. This translates into CASSWGQGAANEKLFF.

CDR3 sequence reads: CASSVEVGSPLHF. In DNA, the CDR3 is TGTGCCAGCAGCGTAGAGGTTGGTTCACCCCTCCACTTT. The V and J genes are TRBV9 and TRBJ1-6; D call uncertain. The V and J ends lost 0 bases and 9 bases respectively, with 7 bases between them. The CDR3 runs 13 residues. Per germline, CDR1 SGDLS and CDR2 YYNGEE.

The chain employs TRBV5-4 and TRBJ2-3; 15 nucleotides align to TRBD2. The CDR3 loop spans 15 amino acids. Trimming cost V 4 bases and J 8 bases; bases outside gene matches: 5. The germline CDR1 and CDR2 sequences are SGHNT and YYREEE (reference sequence). CDR3 loop: CASSLGTSGRSTQYF. DNA of the CDR3: TGTGCCAGCAGCCTAGGGACTAGCGGGAGGAGTACGCAGTATTTT.

This clone came up once. The chain recombines TRBV9 with TRBJ2-2; possibly TRBD2 for D (5 bases). The germline V and J ends were trimmed by 0 bases and 8 bases, with 23 bases remaining between them. The length of the CDR3 is 18 residues. CDR1 and CDR2 from the germline V gene are SGDLS and YYNGEE. The CDR3 reads CASSVAVGWGATTGELFF. CDR3 nucleotides: TGTGCCAGCAGCGTAGCCGTGGGCTGGGGAGCTACAACAGGGGAGCTGTTTTTT.

The J gene is TRBJ1-4, the V gene TRBV23-1; possible D gene TRBD1, 6 bases. TRBV23-1 is treated as an ORF (open reading frame) with a function not yet certain. This CDR3 comprises 15 residues. Trimming removed 1 base from V and 6 bases from J, with 12 bases in between. The CDR3 here is CASSQLGGWDEKLFF. As DNA, the CDR3 is TGCGCCAGCAGTCAATTAGGGGGGTGGGATGAAAAACTGTTTTTT.

The J gene is TRBJ1-5, the V gene TRBV28, with D maybe TRBD1 (6 bases). The V end lost 3 bases, the J end lost 0 bases, and 24 bases lay between the germline ends. The CDR3 extends over 20 amino acids. CDR1 is MDHEN and CDR2 is SYDVKM in the germline V gene. The CDR3 coding sequence is TGTGCCAGCAGTTTCATTTTAAGCACAGGGCGCGGTTATAGCAATCAGCCCCAGCATTTT. Its translation: CASSFILSTGRGYSNQPQHF.

The rearrangement uses TRBV27 and TRBJ1-6; 8 bases fit TRBD1. V was clipped by 5 bases and J by 7 bases; unmatched bases: 13. The germline V gene encodes CDR1 MNHEY and CDR2 SMNVEV (reference sequence). CDR3 size: 17 residues. The CDR3: CASSSPGGTGRNSPLHF. The CDR3 bases are TGTGCCAGCAGTAGCCCTGGGGGGACAGGAAGGAATTCACCCCTCCACTTT.

Remarks on this clone: Within the sample, other DNA sequences also encode this same CDR3. The genes are TRBV19 and TRBJ2-3; D ambiguous. The CDR3 spans 13 residues. V was cut by 1 base and J by 2 bases, with 4 bases left in between. Germline V lookup: CDR1 LNHDA, CDR2 SQIVND (reference sequence). The CDR3 loop is CASSIGSTDTQYF. The CDR3 DNA sequence: TGTGCCAGTAGTATAGGGTCCACAGATACGCAGTATTTT.

The V gene is TRBV7-6, the J gene TRBJ2-6; the D gene could be TRBD1 or TRBD2 (5 bases each). The germline V gene has CDR1 SGHVS and CDR2 FNYEAQ. The CDR3 totals 15 residues. V gave up 5 bases and J gave up 2 bases, with 10 bases separating them. This CDR3 is CASSPLGAGANVLTF. The CDR3, as DNA: TGTGCCAGCAGCCCTTTGGGGGCTGGGGCCAACGTCCTGACTTTC.

J is TRBJ2-3 and V is TRBV27; 9 bases agree with TRBD1. The V and J ends lost 5 bases and 5 bases, in that order; junction bases with no gene match: 11. Germline CDR1 is MNHEY and CDR2 is SMNVEV (reference sequence). The CDR3 runs to 16 residues. The CDR3 sequence is CASSAYRDRAIDTQYF. CDR3 nucleotides: TGTGCCAGCAGTGCCTACCGGGACAGGGCGATAGATACGCAGTATTTT.

The chain links TRBV7-8 to TRBJ2-5; unclear D gene. The DNA end is a closer match to TRBJ2-7, so the J assignment may be wrong. There are 13 residues in the CDR3. Germline lookup yields CDR1 SGHVS and CDR2 FQNEAQ. Here the CDR3 reads CASSDPGWGEQYF. CDR3 nucleotides: TGTGCCAGCAGCGATCCAGGATGGGGCGAGCAGTACTTC.

This chain connects TRBV7-6 to TRBJ2-3; TRBD1 agrees at 9 bases. Germline lookup yields CDR1 SGHVS and CDR2 FNYEAQ. The ends lost 3 bases at V and 4 bases at J; junction bases unmatched: 5. The CDR3 is 15 residues long. The CDR3 DNA reads TGTGCCAGCAGCTTTACAGGGGGCGTGGCAGATACGCAGTATTTT. It yields the protein CASSFTGGVADTQYF.

The CDR3 DNA reads as TGTGCCACCAACCGGGCAAGACACAATGAGCAGTTCTTC. Translating it yields CATNRARHNEQFF. V usage is TRBV15 and J usage is TRBJ2-1; D not certain. Deletions cut 7 bases from V and 5 bases from J, with 12 bases between. Germline lookup yields CDR1 LNHNV and CDR2 YYDKDF (reference sequence). There are 13 residues in the CDR3.